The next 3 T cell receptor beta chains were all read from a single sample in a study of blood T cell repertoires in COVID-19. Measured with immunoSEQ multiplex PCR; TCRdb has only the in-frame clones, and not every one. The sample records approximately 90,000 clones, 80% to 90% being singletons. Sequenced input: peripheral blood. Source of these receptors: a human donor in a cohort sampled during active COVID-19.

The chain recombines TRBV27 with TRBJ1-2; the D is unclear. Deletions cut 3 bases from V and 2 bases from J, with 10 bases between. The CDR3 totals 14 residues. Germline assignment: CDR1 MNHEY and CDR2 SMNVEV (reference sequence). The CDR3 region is CASSFIGRNYGYTF. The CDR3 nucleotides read TGTGCCAGCAGTTTCATCGGCAGGAACTATGGCTACACCTTC.

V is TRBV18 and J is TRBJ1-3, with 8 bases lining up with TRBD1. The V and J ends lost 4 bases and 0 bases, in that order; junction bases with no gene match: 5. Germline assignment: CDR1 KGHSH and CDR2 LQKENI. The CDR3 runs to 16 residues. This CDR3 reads CASSLDRASSGNTIYF. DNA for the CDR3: TGTGCCAGCTCACTGGACAGGGCAAGCTCTGGAAACACCATATATTTT.

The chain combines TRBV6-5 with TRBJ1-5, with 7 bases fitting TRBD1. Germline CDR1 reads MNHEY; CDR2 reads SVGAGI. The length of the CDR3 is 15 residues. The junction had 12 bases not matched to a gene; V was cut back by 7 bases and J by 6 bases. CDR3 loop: CASTIDRVSTQPQHF. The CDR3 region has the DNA TGTGCCAGCACCATAGACAGGGTGTCTACTCAGCCCCAGCATTTT.